The clone carrying this T cell receptor (beta chain) is medium-sized. The antigen is not known. J gave up 3 bases and V 9 bases, and 11 bases lay outside the gene matches. The CDR3 is 15 residues long. CDR1 is MRHNA, CDR2 SNTAGT, per germline. Clones were read by immunoSEQ multiplex PCR, and TCRdb kept only the in-frame ones, dropping some. Of under 150,000 clones detected, less than 95% appear once; the ten largest clones hold 7.2%. These data originate in a study of T cell responses to AZD1222 COVID-19 vaccine. For the study at large: Doses given second, at about 4 or about 12 weeks, were pooled.

Findings of the study overall: Seropositive AZD1222 recipients at baseline numbered only 5 or 6. Increases in Spike-specific TCR breadth and depth were seen after two AZD1222 doses. Among the donors, most were white British and more were female, and clonal diversity was possibly underestimated.

This receptor was taken from an adult in good health. The chain employs TRBV6-4 and TRBJ2-1, with 7 bases fitting TRBD2. Material: peripheral blood, obtained on day 0 of AZD1222 vaccination. CDR3 sequence: CASGGGGGNYNEQFF. The CDR3 DNA is TGTGCCAGTGGGGGGGGAGGTGGTAACTACAATGAGCAGTTCTTC.